This is a list of T cell receptor beta chains from one sample in a study of OX40 agonist ivuxolimab in advanced cancers. Generated by immunoSEQ multiplex PCR, the TCRdb table keeps only in-frame clones and is missing some. The table lists approximately 15,000 clones, roughly 65% of them singletons. The sequencing used CD4+ or CD8+ T cells sorted from blood, collected in a trial of the OX40 agonist ivuxolimab. The receptor set was obtained from an adult with an advanced solid tumor such as melanoma, head and neck, liver or kidney cancer. Both conserved end residues are part of each CDR3. Each record gives: clone size, D gene, CDR3 length, V gene, J gene, CDR3 DNA, CDR3 protein. The D gene is left open where the match is weak. A clone size is listed for some rows: how often the clone was seen (once, few, many), or a class if it is expanded.

size: NA
D: TRBD2
length: 17
V: TRBV4-1
J: TRBJ2-7
DNA: TGCGCCAGCAGCCAAGGAGCACAATCCAGCGGGAAAACCGAGCAGTACTTC
CDR3: CASSQGAQSSGKTEQYF

size: NA
D: NA
length: 14
V: TRBV15
J: TRBJ1-5
DNA: TGTGCCACCAGCAGGGACTTGGGCAATCAGCCCCAGCATTTT
CDR3: CATSRDLGNQPQHF

size: few
D: TRBD2
length: 17
V: TRBV14
J: TRBJ2-7
DNA: TGTGCCAGCAGCCAGAGGACTAGCGGGGGAACTTCCTACGAGCAGTACTTC
CDR3: CASSQRTSGGTSYEQYF

size: once
D: NA
length: 13
V: TRBV19
J: TRBJ2-3
DNA: TGTGCCAGTAGTTTCTCTAGCACAGATACGCAGTATTTT
CDR3: CASSFSSTDTQYF

size: NA
D: NA
length: 14
V: TRBV4-1
J: TRBJ2-1
DNA: TGCGCCAGCAGCCAAGCGGGTGTGGATAACGAGCAGTTCTTC
CDR3: CASSQAGVDNEQFF

size: NA
D: NA
length: 14
V: TRBV27
J: TRBJ1-2
DNA: TGTGCCAGCAGTGAGGGTGGGGGGAGCTATGGCTACACCTTC
CDR3: CASSEGGGSYGYTF

size: NA
D: NA
length: 13
V: TRBV10-3
J: TRBJ2-3
DNA: TGTGCCACTGAGGGGCCCAGCACAGATACGCAGTATTTT
CDR3: CATEGPSTDTQYF

size: NA
D: NA
length: 16
V: TRBV2
J: TRBJ1-3
DNA: TGTGCCAGCAGTGAATCTGTGGGCCCTTATGGAAACACCATATATTTT
CDR3: CASSESVGPYGNTIYF

size: NA
D: TRBD1
length: 13
V: TRBV7-9
J: TRBJ2-7
DNA: TGTGCCAGCAGCCCCGGGACAGGGGACGAGCAGTACTTC
CDR3: CASSPGTGDEQYF

size: NA
D: NA
length: 16
V: TRBV27
J: TRBJ2-7
DNA: TGTGCCAGCAGTTTAGGTGGTCGAGGGCCTGCCCACGAGCAGTACTTC
CDR3: CASSLGGRGPAHEQYF

size: NA
D: TRBD2
length: 14
V: TRBV2
J: TRBJ2-3
DNA: TGTGCCAGCAGGAGTTTGGGTCCGGGGGGTACGCAGTATTTT
CDR3: CASRSLGPGGTQYF

size: NA
D: NA
length: 13
V: TRBV27
J: TRBJ2-5
DNA: TGTGCCAGCAGGGGACTGCTACAAGAGACCCAGTACTTC
CDR3: CASRGLLQETQYF

size: NA
D: NA
length: 16
V: TRBV7-9
J: TRBJ2-2
DNA: TGTGCCAGCAGCGTTAACCTCAGGCGGTACACCGGGGAGCTGTTTTTT
CDR3: CASSVNLRRYTGELFF

size: NA
D: NA
length: 15
V: TRBV27
J: TRBJ2-3
DNA: TGTGCCAGCAGTTTCCAGGACTCAAGCACAGATACGCAGTATTTT
CDR3: CASSFQDSSTDTQYF

size: NA
D: TRBD1
length: 13
V: TRBV7-9
J: TRBJ1-1
DNA: TGTGCCAGCAGCCCAGGGGGGGAAACTGAAGCTTTCTTT
CDR3: CASSPGGETEAFF

size: medium-sized
D: NA
length: 11
V: TRBV7-6
J: TRBJ2-1
DNA: TGTGCCAGTAACGAGGGGAATGAGCAGTTCTTC
CDR3: CASNEGNEQFF

size: NA
D: NA
length: 15
V: TRBV4-1
J: TRBJ1-1
DNA: TGCGCCAGCAGCCGGAATACAGGTACCAACACTGAAGCTTTCTTT
CDR3: CASSRNTGTNTEAFF

size: NA
D: NA
length: 15
V: TRBV21-1
J: TRBJ2-1
DNA: TGTGCCAGCAGCGCCGGGACTAGCGCCTACAATGAGCAGTTCTTC
CDR3: CASSAGTSAYNEQFF

size: NA
D: NA
length: 12
V: TRBV23-1
J: TRBJ2-7
DNA: TGCGCCAGCAGTCAATCTGGGGTCGAGCAGTACTTC
CDR3: CASSQSGVEQYF

size: NA
D: NA
length: 14
V: TRBV28
J: TRBJ2-1
DNA: TGTGCCACCGGGGCGGGGAGAGGATACAATGAGCAGTTCTTC
CDR3: CATGAGRGYNEQFF

size: NA
D: NA
length: 16
V: TRBV5-4
J: TRBJ2-1
DNA: TGTGCCAGCAGCTCGCCGAGCGGAGGAGACTACAATGAGCAGTTCTTC
CDR3: CASSSPSGGDYNEQFF

size: NA
D: TRBD2
length: 14
V: TRBV28
J: TRBJ2-7
DNA: TGTGCCAGCACGCCCATAGCGGGTTCCTACGAGCAGTACTTC
CDR3: CASTPIAGSYEQYF

size: NA
D: NA
length: 12
V: TRBV6-5
J: TRBJ1-2
DNA: TGTGCCAGCAGTACCGGGGGCTATGGCTACACCTTC
CDR3: CASSTGGYGYTF

size: NA
D: TRBD1
length: 15
V: TRBV28
J: TRBJ1-2
DNA: TGTGCCAGCAGCCACATATCGGACAGGGGGCTTGGCTACACCTTC
CDR3: CASSHISDRGLGYTF

size: NA
D: NA
length: 15
V: TRBV5-1
J: TRBJ2-7
DNA: TGCGCCAGCAGCTTGGTGGAAAACCTAAACTACGAGCAGTACTTC
CDR3: CASSLVENLNYEQYF

size: NA
D: NA
length: 13
V: TRBV5-6
J: TRBJ2-3
DNA: TGTGCCAGCAGCCGCGCCGGGGCCGATACGCAGTATTTT
CDR3: CASSRAGADTQYF

size: NA
D: TRBD1
length: 15
V: TRBV5-1
J: TRBJ1-1
DNA: TGCGCCAGCAGCCGAGGGCAGGGGGCTAGATCCGAAGCTTTCTTT
CDR3: CASSRGQGARSEAFF

size: medium-sized
D: TRBD2
length: 15
V: TRBV9
J: TRBJ2-7
DNA: TGTGCCAGCAGCGTCGCCCCGGGACTAGCCTACGAGCAGTACTTC
CDR3: CASSVAPGLAYEQYF

size: NA
D: NA
length: 11
V: TRBV25-1
J: TRBJ2-5
DNA: TGTGCCAGCAGTGGACCGGAGACCCAGTACTTC
CDR3: CASSGPETQYF

size: NA
D: NA
length: 13
V: TRBV7-4
J: TRBJ2-7
DNA: TGTGCCAGCAGCTCCCCCCCGTCCTACGAGCAGTACTTC
CDR3: CASSSPPSYEQYF

size: NA
D: NA
length: 11
V: TRBV6-6
J: TRBJ2-3
DNA: TGTGCCAGCTTTGGAGGGGATACGCAGTATTTT
CDR3: CASFGGDTQYF

size: NA
D: NA
length: 12
V: TRBV5-1
J: TRBJ1-4
DNA: TGTGCCAGCAGCTACCAAAATGAAAAACTGTTTTTT
CDR3: CASSYQNEKLFF

size: few
D: NA
length: 16
V: TRBV6-5
J: TRBJ2-7
DNA: TGTGCCAGCAGTTACTCCCTGTGGACAGTCTCCTACGAGCAGTACTTC
CDR3: CASSYSLWTVSYEQYF

size: once
D: NA
length: 12
V: TRBV9
J: TRBJ2-1
DNA: TGTGCCAGCAGCGTATCCGGCAATGAGCAGTTCTTC
CDR3: CASSVSGNEQFF

size: few
D: NA
length: 12
V: TRBV19
J: TRBJ2-7
DNA: TGTGCCAGTAGTAGGGGTGCCTACGAGCAGTACTTC
CDR3: CASSRGAYEQYF

size: NA
D: TRBD1
length: 16
V: TRBV11-2
J: TRBJ1-2
DNA: TGTGCCAGCAGACCGACCCGGACAGGTGGAGACTATGGCTACACCTTC
CDR3: CASRPTRTGGDYGYTF

size: NA
D: NA
length: 10
V: TRBV20-1
J: TRBJ2-7
DNA: TGCAGTGCTAGTTTCTACGAGCAGTACTTC
CDR3: CSASFYEQYF

size: once
D: TRBD2
length: 15
V: TRBV11-3
J: TRBJ2-7
DNA: TGTGCCAGCAGCTATGGGACTAGCGGATACTACGAGCAGTACTTC
CDR3: CASSYGTSGYYEQYF

size: NA
D: NA
length: 14
V: TRBV27
J: TRBJ1-2
DNA: TGTGCCAGCAGTTTATTGCAGGGAACTTCGGGCTACACCTTC
CDR3: CASSLLQGTSGYTF

size: medium-sized
D: TRBD2
length: 15
V: TRBV2
J: TRBJ2-1
DNA: TGTGCCAGCAGTTTTCTAGCGGGAGACTACAATGAGCAGTTCTTC
CDR3: CASSFLAGDYNEQFF

size: NA
D: TRBD2
length: 16
V: TRBV28
J: TRBJ2-7
DNA: TGTGCCAGCAGTCCCCCACCCGGACTAGCGGCCTACGAGCAGTACTTC
CDR3: CASSPPPGLAAYEQYF

size: once
D: TRBD2
length: 16
V: TRBV28
J: TRBJ2-3
DNA: TGTGCCAGCAGTTTAAGGGCGGGAGGGCCGAGAGATACGCAGTATTTT
CDR3: CASSLRAGGPRDTQYF